The rows below give T cell receptor beta chains drawn from one sample of a study of regulatory T cells in long-lasting Graves disease. TCRdb re-called the multiplex PCR reads with MiXCR, one entry per CDR3 protein. The sample includes some 330,000 distinct CDR3 sequences, about 23% of them seen just once. Sample: peripheral blood mononuclear cells (PBMCs), taken when the disease was refractory, from a patient treated with antithyroid drugs. These receptors were collected from a woman aged 40 to 49 with Graves disease. Both conserved end residues are part of each CDR3. D genes are given only for firm matches. Clone size appears in some rows only: once, few, many, or a class for an expanded clone.

cdr3_aa cdr3_nt j_call clone_size v_call d_call
CASSFPGVTEAFF TGCGCCAGCAGCTTCCCGGGTGTCACTGAAGCTTTCTTT TRBJ1-1 - TRBV5-1 -
CASSQVVGSWYEQYF TGCGCCAGCAGCCAAGTAGTCGGGAGCTGGTACGAGCAGTACTTC TRBJ2-7 - TRBV4-1 -
CASSLKTSGVDEQYF TGTGCCAGCAGCTTAAAAACTAGCGGAGTCGACGAGCAGTACTTC TRBJ2-7 many TRBV7-8 TRBD2
CASSRTGGNTEAFF TGTGCCAGCAGCAGAACCGGGGGGAACACTGAAGCTTTCTTT TRBJ1-1 many TRBV7-9 -
CAISPGQETQYF TGTGCCATCAGTCCGGGACAAGAGACCCAGTACTTC TRBJ2-5 many TRBV10-3 -
CSASPYMSGSTDTQYF TGCAGTGCTAGTCCCTATATGAGCGGGAGTACAGATACGCAGTATTTT TRBJ2-3 - TRBV20-1 TRBD2
CASSGPGQGFNEQYF TGCGCCAGCAGCGGACCGGGACAGGGGTTCAACGAGCAGTACTTC TRBJ2-7 - TRBV5-1 TRBD1
CASSLGTFYQPQHF TGTGCCAGCAGCTTAGGCACGTTTTATCAGCCCCAGCATTTT TRBJ1-5 many TRBV7-2 -
CASSGYRGQETQYF TGTGCCAGCAGTGGGTACAGGGGGCAGGAGACCCAGTACTTC TRBJ2-5 - TRBV2 TRBD1
CASIPDQGPNTEAFF TGTGCCAGCATCCCGGATCAGGGGCCGAACACTGAAGCTTTCTTT TRBJ1-1 - TRBV12-3/TRBV12-4 -
CASSLLGDTEAFF TGTGCCAGCAGTCTTCTGGGAGACACTGAAGCTTTCTTT TRBJ1-1 many TRBV25-1 -
CASSIGTSGPYEQYF TGTGCCAGCAGCATTGGGACTAGCGGACCCTACGAGCAGTACTTC TRBJ2-7 many TRBV11-2 TRBD2
CASSPDISGSAEQYF TGTGCCAGCTCCCCAGACATAAGCGGGAGTGCCGAGCAGTACTTC TRBJ2-7 - TRBV6-1 TRBD2
CASIGSGNTIYF TGTGCCAGCATTGGCTCTGGAAACACCATATATTTT TRBJ1-3 - TRBV6-2/TRBV6-3 -
CASSPTSGEQYF TGTGCCAGCAGCCCGACGAGCGGCGAGCAGTACTTC TRBJ2-7 many TRBV7-9 -
CASSFFAVWKLEQYF TGTGCCAGCAGCTTCTTTGCGGTATGGAAGCTGGAGCAGTACTTC TRBJ2-7 - TRBV5-6 -
CASRTARANQPQHF TGTGCCAGCAGGACGGCCAGGGCCAATCAGCCCCAGCATTTT TRBJ1-5 many TRBV28 -
CASSPLSGAGEQFF TGTGCCAGCAGCCCACTGTCGGGAGCTGGTGAGCAGTTCTTC TRBJ2-1 few TRBV11-2 -
CAISDSAGGRAEAFF TGTGCCATCAGTGATTCCGCAGGGGGTAGAGCTGAAGCTTTCTTT TRBJ1-1 - TRBV10-3 TRBD1
CATSRDRLNTEAFF TGTGCCACCAGCAGAGATCGGTTGAACACTGAAGCTTTCTTT TRBJ1-1 many TRBV15 -
CASSPLPTDTQYF TGTGCCAGCAGTCCCCTCCCCACAGATACGCAGTATTTT TRBJ2-3 few TRBV12-3/TRBV12-4 -
CASSEVRGPRWNTEAFF TGTGCCAGCAGTGAAGTGCGGGGCCCCCGGTGGAACACTGAAGCTTTCTTT TRBJ1-1 many TRBV2 -
CASSPSGSSSYEQYF TGTGCCAGCAGCCCTAGCGGGTCTAGCTCCTACGAGCAGTACTTC TRBJ2-7 - TRBV11-2 TRBD2
CASSQVDYFETQYF TGCGCCAGCAGCCAAGTCGACTATTTTGAGACCCAGTACTTC TRBJ2-5 - TRBV4-1 -
CATSDSYEQYF TGTGCCACCAGTGATTCCTACGAGCAGTACTTC TRBJ2-7 many TRBV24-1 -
CASSSQAGYQETQYF TGTGCCAGTAGTTCCCAGGCGGGGTACCAAGAGACCCAGTACTTC TRBJ2-5 - TRBV11-2 -
CASRSRGVPQETQYF TGTGCCAGCAGGTCCAGGGGCGTCCCTCAAGAGACCCAGTACTTC TRBJ2-5 few TRBV3-1 -
CASSLPRDSLGLRYEQYF TGTGCCAGCAGCTTACCCCGGGACTCCTTAGGCCTTCGCTACGAGCAGTACTTC TRBJ2-7 few TRBV11-2 -
CASSKGTDTEAFF TGTGCCAGCAGCAAGGGGACGGACACTGAAGCTTTCTTT TRBJ1-1 - TRBV7-3 -
CSARAGTSSYEQYF TGCAGTGCTAGGGCCGGGACTAGCAGCTACGAGCAGTACTTC TRBJ2-7 many TRBV20-1 TRBD2
CASSGRRTYNEQFF TGTGCCAGCAGTGGGCGACGCACCTACAATGAGCAGTTCTTC TRBJ2-1 - TRBV25-1 -
CASSDASGSSYEQYF TGTGCCAGCAGTGACGCTAGCGGGAGTTCGTACGAGCAGTACTTC TRBJ2-7 many TRBV2 TRBD2
CASSPRTAPYGYTF TGTGCCAGCAGTCCCCGGACAGCCCCCTATGGCTACACCTTC TRBJ1-2 many TRBV2 -